The entry below describes one T cell receptor beta chain. This sample is drawn from a study of control samples from healthy donors and cancer patients. The CDR3 sequence is 15 residues long. Germline trimming cut 6 bases from V and 0 bases from J; bases unmatched to any gene: 3. CDR1 and CDR2 (germline): MNHNY, SVGAGI (reference sequence). TCRdb's copy holds only in-frame clones and misses some; the assay was immunoSEQ multiplex PCR. The sample yields 25,000 to 35,000 clones, 94% seen once. This TCR derives from a man in his sixties in good health. V is TRBV6-6 and J is TRBJ1-3; the match to TRBD1 covers 9 bases. Sequencing was performed on blood. The chain's CDR3 is CASSRDRDSGNTIYF. The DNA of the CDR3 is TGTGCCAGCAGCCGGGACAGGGACTCTGGAAACACCATATATTTT.